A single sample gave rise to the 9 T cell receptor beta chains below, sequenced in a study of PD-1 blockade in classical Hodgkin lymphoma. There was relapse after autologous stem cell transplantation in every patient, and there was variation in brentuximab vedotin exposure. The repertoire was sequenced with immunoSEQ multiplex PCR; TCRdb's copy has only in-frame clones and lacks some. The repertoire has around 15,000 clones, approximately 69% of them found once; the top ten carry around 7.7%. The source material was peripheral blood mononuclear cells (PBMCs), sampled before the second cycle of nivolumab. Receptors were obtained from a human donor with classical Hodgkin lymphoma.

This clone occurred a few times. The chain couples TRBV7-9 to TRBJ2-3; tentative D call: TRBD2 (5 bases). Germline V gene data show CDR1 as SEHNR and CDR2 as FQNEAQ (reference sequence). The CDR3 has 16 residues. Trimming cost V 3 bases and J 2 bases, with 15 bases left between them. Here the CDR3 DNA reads TGTGCCAGCAGCTTCGAGTCCGGACTTACCACAGATACGCAGTATTTT. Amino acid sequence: CASSFESGLTTDTQYF.

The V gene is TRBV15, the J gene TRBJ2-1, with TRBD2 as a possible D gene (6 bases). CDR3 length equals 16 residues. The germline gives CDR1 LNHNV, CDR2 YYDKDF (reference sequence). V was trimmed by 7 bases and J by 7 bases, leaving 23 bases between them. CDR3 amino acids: CATNARGSGRLNEQFF. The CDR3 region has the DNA TGTGCCACCAACGCGAGAGGGTCAGGGAGGCTGAATGAGCAGTTCTTC.

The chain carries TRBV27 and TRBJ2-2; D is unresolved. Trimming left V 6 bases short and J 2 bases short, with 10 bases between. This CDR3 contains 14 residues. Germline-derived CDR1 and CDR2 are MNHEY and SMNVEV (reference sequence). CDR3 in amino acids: CASRIIGNTGELFF. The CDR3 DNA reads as TGTGCCAGCAGAATAATCGGCAACACCGGGGAGCTGTTTTTT.

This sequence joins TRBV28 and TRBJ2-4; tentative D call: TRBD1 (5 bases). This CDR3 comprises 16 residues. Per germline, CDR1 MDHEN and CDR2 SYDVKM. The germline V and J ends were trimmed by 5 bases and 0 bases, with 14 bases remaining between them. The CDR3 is CASSPWAQGAKNIQYF. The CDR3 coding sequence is TGTGCCAGCAGTCCCTGGGCCCAGGGAGCCAAAAACATTCAGTACTTC.

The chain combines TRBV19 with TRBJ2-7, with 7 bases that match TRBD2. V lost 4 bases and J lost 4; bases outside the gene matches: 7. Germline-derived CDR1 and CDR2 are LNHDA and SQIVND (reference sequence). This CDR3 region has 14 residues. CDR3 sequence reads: CASSNGAGAYEQYF. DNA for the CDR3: TGTGCCAGTAGTAACGGCGCGGGAGCGTACGAGCAGTACTTC.

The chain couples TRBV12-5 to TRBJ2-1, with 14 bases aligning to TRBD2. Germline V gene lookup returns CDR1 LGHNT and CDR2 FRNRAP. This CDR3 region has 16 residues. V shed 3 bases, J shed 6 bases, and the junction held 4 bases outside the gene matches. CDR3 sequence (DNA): TGTGCTAGTGGTTTCCTCGGGACTAGCGGGAGCAATGAGCAGTTCTTC. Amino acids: CASGFLGTSGSNEQFF.

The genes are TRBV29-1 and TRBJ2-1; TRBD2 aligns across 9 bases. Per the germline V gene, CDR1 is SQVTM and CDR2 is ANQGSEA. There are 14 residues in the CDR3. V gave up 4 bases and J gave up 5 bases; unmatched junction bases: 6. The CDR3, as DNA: TGCAGCGTTGCGTACTCTAGCGGGAACAATGAGCAGTTCTTC. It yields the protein CSVAYSSGNNEQFF.

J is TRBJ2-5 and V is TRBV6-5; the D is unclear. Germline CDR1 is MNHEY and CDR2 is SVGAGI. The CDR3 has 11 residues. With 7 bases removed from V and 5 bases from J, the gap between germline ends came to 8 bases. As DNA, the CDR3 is TGTGCCAGCACAAAAGGGGAGACCCAGTACTTC. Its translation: CASTKGETQYF.

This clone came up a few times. DNA of the CDR3: TGTGCCAGCAGCTTACCGCCTGAGACCCAGTACTTC. Amino acid sequence: CASSLPPETQYF. The rearrangement links TRBV7-2 to TRBJ2-5; D is unclear. There are 12 residues in the CDR3. Germline CDR1 reads SGHTA; CDR2 reads FQGNSA. V lost 2 bases and J 5 bases, leaving 6 bases between the germline ends.